This T cell receptor beta chain was identified in a study of identical twins. Study-level points and caveats: Conclusions were drawn cross-sectionally by statistical analysis, without following the same donors. Out-of-frame alpha sequences shared between twins exhibited an excess of low generation probability.

TCRdb used MiXCR to reprocess the 5' RACE reads, holding one entry per CDR3 protein. Here the sample spans hundreds of thousands of distinct CDR3 sequences, 18% being singletons. Points on this clonotype: Its antigen is as yet unknown.

The CDR3 is made up of 14 amino acids. V was cut by 6 bases and J by 3 bases, with 15 bases left in between. Germline V lookup: CDR1 DFQATT, CDR2 SNEGSKA (reference sequence). This sample also appeared in a second study, on T cells expressing NK-cell markers. From that study: Just one sequenced donor of eight was HCMV-seronegative, while seven were seropositive.

The rearrangement uses TRBV20-1 and TRBJ1-5; D gene uncertain. Sequencing was performed on PBMCs. This TCR came from a woman between 18 and 29 years old in good health. CDR3 DNA: TGCAGTGCAAAAAATCAGGAGCACAATCAGCCCCAGCATTTT. Translating it yields CSAKNQEHNQPQHF.